This is a list of T cell receptor beta chains from one sample in a study of blood T cells in healthy people across ages. TCRdb reprocessed the 5' RACE reads via MiXCR and lists one record per CDR3 protein. The sample lists roughly 1.7 million distinct CDR3 sequences; about 31% were seen once. Input material: blood. These receptors originate from a woman aged 30 to 39 in good health. Each CDR3 is given with its conserved first and last residue. A D gene is named only where the DNA matches it firmly. Rows may omit the clone size; those that give it use once, few, many or a size class.

TRBD1 | TRBJ1-1 | . | TRBV5-1 | 16 | CASSLAGGQQNTEAFF | TGCGCCAGCAGCTTGGCCGGGGGACAGCAGAACACTGAAGCTTTCTTT
. | TRBJ1-2 | many | TRBV20-1 | 13 | CSTHGQGFGGYTF | TGCAGTACACACGGGCAGGGATTTGGGGGCTACACCTTC
. | TRBJ2-2 | . | TRBV6-1 | 16 | CASSRWESSFTGELFF | TGTGCCAGCAGTCGGTGGGAGTCAAGTTTCACCGGGGAGCTGTTTTTT
TRBD2 | TRBJ2-3 | . | TRBV4-1 | 20 | CASSRETSGGARFDTDTQYF | TGCGCCAGCAGCCGCGAGACTAGCGGGGGGGCCAGGTTTGACACAGATACGCAGTATTTT
. | TRBJ2-1 | . | TRBV6-1 | 18 | CASLLSRGERGSYNEQFF | TGTGCCAGCTTGTTGTCCAGGGGGGAAAGGGGCTCCTACAATGAGCAGTTCTTC
. | TRBJ1-6 | . | TRBV6-1 | 13 | CASSDARNSPLHF | TGTGCCAGCAGTGATGCGCGTAATTCACCCCTCCACTTT
TRBD2 | TRBJ2-1 | few | TRBV4-1 | 17 | CASSQAASGRAYTEQFF | TGCGCCAGCAGCCAAGCGGCTAGCGGGAGGGCGTACACTGAGCAGTTCTTC
TRBD2 | TRBJ2-1 | . | TRBV3-1 | 16 | CASSQRGVAGANEQFF | TGTGCCAGCAGCCAGAGGGGAGTAGCGGGAGCAAATGAGCAGTTCTTC
TRBD2 | TRBJ2-1 | few | TRBV20-1 | 18 | CSARGTSGNGPAYNEQFF | TGCAGTGCTAGAGGGACTAGCGGGAACGGCCCTGCCTACAATGAGCAGTTCTTC
. | TRBJ2-5 | . | TRBV9 | 15 | CASSAGHAWGNEQYF | TGTGCCAGCAGCGCGGGACACGCCTGGGGCAATGAGCAGTACTTC
TRBD2 | TRBJ2-7 | few | TRBV10-3 | 16 | CAISETGTSGAYEQYF | TGTGCCATCAGCGAAACCGGGACTAGCGGAGCCTACGAGCAGTACTTC
. | TRBJ1-2 | . | TRBV19 | 16 | CASKRGQLLWSYGYTF | TGTGCCAGTAAAAGAGGACAACTGCTCTGGTCCTATGGCTACACCTTC
. | TRBJ2-1 | . | TRBV20-1 | 15 | CSARDVLSAYNEQFF | TGCAGTGCTAGAGATGTCTTGAGTGCCTACAATGAGCAGTTCTTC
. | TRBJ2-7 | . | TRBV6-5 | 13 | CASGLAPRYEQYF | TGTGCCAGCGGTCTAGCGCCCCGCTACGAGCAGTACTTC
TRBD2 | TRBJ2-3 | . | TRBV30 | 17 | CAWSVRIGTSRPDTQYF | TGTGCCTGGAGTGTACGTATTGGGACTAGCAGACCAGATACGCAGTATTTT
. | TRBJ2-1 | few | TRBV15 | 15 | CATSRDFWDYNEQFF | TGTGCCACCAGCAGAGATTTTTGGGACTACAATGAGCAGTTCTTC
TRBD2 | TRBJ2-5 | . | TRBV3-1 | 15 | CASSQAGTSGNEQYF | TGTGCCAGCAGCCAAGCTGGGACTAGCGGCAATGAGCAGTACTTC
TRBD1 | TRBJ2-3 | many | TRBV20-1 | 14 | CSATGQGRTDTQYF | TGCAGTGCTACTGGACAGGGCCGCACAGATACGCAGTATTTT
. | TRBJ2-7 | few | TRBV20-1 | 14 | CSAREDESSYEQYF | TGCAGTGCTAGGGAGGACGAGAGCTCCTACGAGCAGTACTTC
. | TRBJ1-6 | few | TRBV4-2 | 15 | CASSPIIHRDSPLHF | TGTGCCAGCAGCCCAATAATCCACAGAGATTCACCCCTCCACTTT
TRBD1 | TRBJ2-7 | . | TRBV7-2 | 15 | CASSLQGVVYYEQYF | TGTGCCAGCAGCTTACAGGGGGTAGTTTACTACGAGCAGTACTTC
TRBD1 | TRBJ2-7 | once | TRBV28 | 17 | CASSSPLRDREHYEQYF | TGTGCCAGCAGCTCACCTCTCCGGGACAGAGAACACTACGAGCAGTACTTC
TRBD2 | TRBJ2-1 | . | TRBV20-1 | 16 | CSARDQTSGRHNEQFF | TGCAGTGCTAGAGATCAAACTAGCGGGAGGCACAATGAGCAGTTCTTC
. | TRBJ2-7 | . | TRBV6-1 | 13 | CAGSTRNLDGQYF | TGTGCCGGCAGCACCAGAAATTTAGACGGGCAGTACTTC
TRBD2 | TRBJ2-1 | . | TRBV27 | 12 | CASSRGLAPLFF | TGTGCCAGCAGTCGGGGACTAGCGCCCTTGTTCTTC
. | TRBJ1-1 | few | TRBV29-1 | 14 | CSVPGGAGSTEAFF | TGCAGCGTGCCGGGGGGCGCCGGTAGCACTGAAGCTTTCTTT
. | TRBJ2-7 | . | TRBV21-1 | 17 | CASSEGLAGTLSYEQYF | TGTGCCAGCAGCGAGGGGCTAGCGGGGACCCTATCCTACGAGCAGTACTTC
. | TRBJ1-6 | few | TRBV12-3/TRBV12-4 | 15 | CASSPQGRDNSPLHF | TGTGCCAGCAGCCCTCAGGGACGGGACAATTCACCCCTCCACTTT
TRBD2 | TRBJ2-3 | few | TRBV4-2 | 17 | CASSPGLAGSWPDTQYF | TGTGCCAGCAGCCCTGGACTAGCGGGGTCCTGGCCCGATACGCAGTATTTT
. | TRBJ2-1 | . | TRBV7-9 | 11 | CASGLEYEQFF | TGTGCCAGCGGCTTAGAGTATGAGCAGTTCTTC
. | TRBJ2-7 | few | TRBV27 | 12 | CASSFNAYEQYF | TGTGCCAGCAGTTTTAACGCCTACGAGCAGTACTTC
. | TRBJ1-2 | . | TRBV5-1 | 13 | CASSPLDRHGYTF | TGCGCCAGCAGCCCCCTAGATCGTCACGGCTACACCTTC
. | TRBJ2-5 | few | TRBV5-1 | 13 | CASSLGGGWYQYF | TGCGCCAGCAGCTTGGGGGGAGGCTGGTACCAGTACTTC
. | TRBJ1-4 | few | TRBV7-3 | 16 | CASSPGEDSFAEKLFF | TGTGCCAGCAGCCCCGGGGAGGACAGTTTCGCTGAAAAACTGTTTTTT
. | TRBJ2-1 | . | TRBV7-6 | 15 | CASSYRPATYNEQFF | TGTGCCAGCAGCTACCGACCAGCGACCTACAATGAGCAGTTCTTC
. | TRBJ2-1 | few | TRBV3-1 | 13 | CASSPVWHNEQFF | TGTGCCAGCAGCCCAGTTTGGCACAATGAGCAGTTCTTC
. | TRBJ2-7 | . | TRBV19 | 14 | CASSTSVSLGEQYF | TGTGCCAGTAGTACCTCAGTTAGCCTGGGAGAGCAGTACTTC
. | TRBJ1-2 | . | TRBV27 | 16 | CASSALQGTGQNGYTF | TGTGCCAGCAGTGCATTACAGGGAACGGGACAAAATGGCTACACCTTC
TRBD2 | TRBJ2-1 | few | TRBV30 | 12 | CARSGRSNEQFF | TGTGCCCGGAGCGGGAGGAGCAATGAGCAGTTCTTC
TRBD2 | TRBJ2-7 | . | TRBV4-1 | 15 | CASSQDERGRYEQYF | TGCGCCAGCAGCCAAGATGAGCGGGGGAGGTACGAGCAGTACTTC
. | TRBJ2-7 | few | TRBV24-1 | 15 | CATSDATLTSDEQYF | TGTGCCACCAGTGATGCAACCCTGACAAGCGACGAGCAGTACTTC
TRBD1 | TRBJ2-1 | few | TRBV27 | 15 | CASSPSLTGGSEQFF | TGTGCCAGCAGTCCGTCCTTGACAGGGGGGTCTGAGCAGTTCTTC
. | TRBJ2-3 | many | TRBV5-1 | 13 | CASSLDPGDTQYF | TGCGCCAGCAGCTTGGATCCAGGAGATACGCAGTATTTT
. | TRBJ2-1 | . | TRBV20-1 | 13 | CSAMTRLLNEQFF | TGCAGTGCAATGACCCGACTCCTGAATGAGCAGTTCTTC
. | TRBJ2-5 | . | TRBV27 | 15 | CASSLSRLASPTQYF | TGTGCCAGCAGTTTAAGTCGGCTAGCCTCCCCGACCCAGTACTTC
TRBD1 | TRBJ1-1 | few | TRBV7-3 | 14 | CASSAQGGYTEAFF | TGTGCCAGCAGCGCCCAGGGGGGGTACACTGAAGCTTTCTTT
. | TRBJ2-7 | . | TRBV28 | 12 | CASSLRADEQYF | TGTGCCAGCAGTTTAAGGGCCGACGAGCAGTACTTC
. | TRBJ2-6 | . | TRBV6-1 | 16 | CASSEVPLSGANVLTF | TGTGCCAGCAGTGAGGTCCCCCTCTCTGGGGCCAACGTCCTGACTTTC
. | TRBJ1-5 | . | TRBV28 | 15 | CATIGGGRGNQPQHF | TGTGCCACCATCGGAGGCGGGCGGGGGAATCAGCCCCAGCATTTT